This T cell receptor (beta chain) was observed in a study of T cell repertoires in cytomegalovirus infection. Study background: Indications came from public TCR beta signatures; they pointed to CMV infection and to a matching HLA type. General study results and limits: Summed public TCR beta family frequency identified CMV carriers bearing the relevant HLA. HLA-C-restricted CMV-specific TCR beta clonotypes prevailed in the ex vivo response.

TCRdb called the reads again in MiXCR, with one record for every CDR3 protein. Among 180,000 or so distinct CDR3 sequences, approximately 18% were seen once, and the ten largest hold about 23%. CDR3 length: 15 residues. V was clipped by 1 base and J by 4 bases, with 10 bases between them. Germline lookup yields CDR1 MDHEN and CDR2 SYDVKM. This clonotype was counted a few times. Its antigen is currently unknown. The V call is TRBV28, the J call TRBJ2-2; possibly TRBD2 for D (5 bases). The TCR originated in a human donor in good health (CMV status not recorded). Some clones in this sample may be carry-over from other donors' samples. The sample taken for sequencing was CD8+ T cells from PBMCs. The CDR3 nucleotides are TGTGCCAGCAGTTTATTTCCCCGGGGCACCGGGGAGCTGTTTTTT. Translating it yields CASSLFPRGTGELFF. The variable domain in full, with the rest retrieved from reference TRBV28 and TRBJ2-2, is DVKVTQSSRYLVKRTGEKVFLECVQDMDHENMFWYRQDPGLGLRLIYFSYDVKMKEKGDIPEGYSVSREKKERFSLILESASTNQTSMYLCASSLFPRGTGELFFGEGSRLTVL.